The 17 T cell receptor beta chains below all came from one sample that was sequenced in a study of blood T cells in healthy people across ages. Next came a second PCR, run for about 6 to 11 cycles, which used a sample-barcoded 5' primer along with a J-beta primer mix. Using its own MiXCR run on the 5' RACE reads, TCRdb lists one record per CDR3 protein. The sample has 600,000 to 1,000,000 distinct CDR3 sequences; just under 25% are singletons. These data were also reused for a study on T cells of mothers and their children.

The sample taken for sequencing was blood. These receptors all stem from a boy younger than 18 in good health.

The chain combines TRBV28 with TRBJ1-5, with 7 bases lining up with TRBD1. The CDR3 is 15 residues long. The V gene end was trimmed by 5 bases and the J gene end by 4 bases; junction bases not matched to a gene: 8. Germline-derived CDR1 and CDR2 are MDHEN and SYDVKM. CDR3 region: CASSHLDRLNQPQHF. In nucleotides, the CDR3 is TGTGCCAGCAGTCACCTGGACAGGTTAAATCAGCCCCAGCATTTT. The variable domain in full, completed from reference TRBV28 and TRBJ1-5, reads DVKVTQSSRYLVKRTGEKVFLECVQDMDHENMFWYRQDPGLGLRLIYFSYDVKMKEKGDIPEGYSVSREKKERFSLILESASTNQTSMYLCASSHLDRLNQPQHFGDGTRLSIL.

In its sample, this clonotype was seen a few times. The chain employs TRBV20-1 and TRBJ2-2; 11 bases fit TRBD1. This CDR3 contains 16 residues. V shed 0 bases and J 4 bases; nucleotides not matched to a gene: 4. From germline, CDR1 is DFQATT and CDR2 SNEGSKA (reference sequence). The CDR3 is CSARDSGTGGTGELFF. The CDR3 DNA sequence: TGCAGTGCTAGAGATTCGGGGACAGGGGGCACCGGGGAGCTGTTTTTT.

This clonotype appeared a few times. DNA for the CDR3: TGTGCCAGCAGTTCCTCGACAGAGTACTCCGGGGAGCTGTTTTTT. Protein sequence: CASSSSTEYSGELFF. V is TRBV12-3 or TRBV12-4 and J is TRBJ2-2; D is possibly TRBD1 (5 bases). This CDR3 is 15 amino acids long. With 4 bases removed from V and 6 bases from J, the gap between germline ends came to 15 bases.

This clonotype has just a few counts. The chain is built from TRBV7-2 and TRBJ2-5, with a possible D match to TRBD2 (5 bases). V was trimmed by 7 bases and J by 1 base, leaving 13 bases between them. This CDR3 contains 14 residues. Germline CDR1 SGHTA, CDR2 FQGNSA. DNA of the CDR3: TGTGCCAGCAACCTTAGGGCGGGCCAAGAGACCCAGTACTTC. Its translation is CASNLRAGQETQYF.

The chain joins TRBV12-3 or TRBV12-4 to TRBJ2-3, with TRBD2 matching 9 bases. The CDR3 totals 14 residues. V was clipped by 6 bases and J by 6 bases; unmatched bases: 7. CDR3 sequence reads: CASREREVADTQYF. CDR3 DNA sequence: TGTGCCAGCAGGGAGCGGGAGGTCGCCGATACGCAGTATTTT.

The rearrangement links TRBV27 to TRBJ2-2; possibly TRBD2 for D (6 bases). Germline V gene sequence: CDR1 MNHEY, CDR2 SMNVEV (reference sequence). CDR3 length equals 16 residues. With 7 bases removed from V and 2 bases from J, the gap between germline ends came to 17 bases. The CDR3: CASKINRDSNTGELFF. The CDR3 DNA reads TGTGCCAGCAAGATAAACCGGGACTCAAACACCGGGGAGCTGTTTTTT.

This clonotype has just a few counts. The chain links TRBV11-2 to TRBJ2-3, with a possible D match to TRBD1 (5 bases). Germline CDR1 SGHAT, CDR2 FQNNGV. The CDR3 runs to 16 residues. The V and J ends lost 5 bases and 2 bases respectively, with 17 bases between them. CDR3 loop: CASSPWGTLTTDTQYF. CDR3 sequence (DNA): TGTGCCAGCAGCCCGTGGGGCACCCTGACCACAGATACGCAGTATTTT.

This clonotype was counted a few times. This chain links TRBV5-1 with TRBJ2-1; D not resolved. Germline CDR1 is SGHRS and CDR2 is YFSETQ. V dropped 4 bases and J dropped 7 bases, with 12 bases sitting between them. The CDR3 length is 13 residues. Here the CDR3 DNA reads TGCGCCAGCAGCGCAAATGAGGAAAATGAGCAGTTCTTC. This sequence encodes CASSANEENEQFF.

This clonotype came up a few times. The CDR3 coding sequence is TGTGCCAGCAGCACCCGACAGGGGAGTAATGAAAAACTGTTTTTT. This translates into CASSTRQGSNEKLFF. V is TRBV14 and J is TRBJ1-4; 8 nucleotides agree with TRBD1. The CDR3 consists of 15 residues. V shed 5 bases and J 4 bases; nucleotides not matched to a gene: 6. Germline values: CDR1 SGHDN, CDR2 FVKESK.

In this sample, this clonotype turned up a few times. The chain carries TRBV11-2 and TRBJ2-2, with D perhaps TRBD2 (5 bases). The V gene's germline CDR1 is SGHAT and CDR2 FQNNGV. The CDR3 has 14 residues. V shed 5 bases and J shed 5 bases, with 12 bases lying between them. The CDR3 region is CASSVMTMTGELFF. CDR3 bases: TGTGCCAGCAGCGTGATGACTATGACCGGGGAGCTGTTTTTT.

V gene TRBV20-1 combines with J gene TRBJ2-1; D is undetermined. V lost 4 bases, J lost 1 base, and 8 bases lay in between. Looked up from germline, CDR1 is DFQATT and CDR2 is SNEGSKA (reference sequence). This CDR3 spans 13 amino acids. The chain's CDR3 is CSATGPSYNEQFF. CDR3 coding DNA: TGCAGTGCTACTGGGCCGTCCTACAATGAGCAGTTCTTC.

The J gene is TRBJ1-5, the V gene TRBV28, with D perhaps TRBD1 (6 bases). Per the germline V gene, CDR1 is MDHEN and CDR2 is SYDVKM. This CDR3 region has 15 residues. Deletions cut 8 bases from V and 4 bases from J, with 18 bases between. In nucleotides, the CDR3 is TGTGCCAGCGGACCGCGGGGGCTCGGAAATCAGCCCCAGCATTTT. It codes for CASGPRGLGNQPQHF.

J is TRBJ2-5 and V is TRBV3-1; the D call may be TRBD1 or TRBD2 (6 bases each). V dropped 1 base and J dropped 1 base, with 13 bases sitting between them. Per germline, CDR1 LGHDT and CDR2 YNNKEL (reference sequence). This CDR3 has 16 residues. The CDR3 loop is CASSQVPGGPQETQYF. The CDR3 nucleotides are TGTGCCAGCAGCCAAGTCCCCGGGGGCCCCCAAGAGACCCAGTACTTC.

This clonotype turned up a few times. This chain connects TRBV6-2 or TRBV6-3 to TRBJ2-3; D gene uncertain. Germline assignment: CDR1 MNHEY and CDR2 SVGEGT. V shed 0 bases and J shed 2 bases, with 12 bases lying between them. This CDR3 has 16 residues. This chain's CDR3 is CASSYSKVSLTDTQYF. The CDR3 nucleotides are TGTGCCAGCAGTTACTCAAAGGTCAGCCTCACAGATACGCAGTATTTT.

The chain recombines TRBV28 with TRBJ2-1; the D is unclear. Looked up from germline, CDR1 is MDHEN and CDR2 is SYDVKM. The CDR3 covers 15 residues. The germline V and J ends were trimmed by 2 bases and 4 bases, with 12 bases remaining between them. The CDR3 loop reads CASSLGRRLYNEQFF. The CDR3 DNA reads TGTGCCAGCAGTTTAGGTCGTAGATTATACAATGAGCAGTTCTTC.

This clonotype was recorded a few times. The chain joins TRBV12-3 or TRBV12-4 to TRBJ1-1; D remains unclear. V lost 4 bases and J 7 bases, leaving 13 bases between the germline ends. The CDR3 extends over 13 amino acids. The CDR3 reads CASSWGEVNEAFF. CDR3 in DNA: TGTGCCAGCAGTTGGGGTGAAGTGAATGAAGCTTTCTTT.

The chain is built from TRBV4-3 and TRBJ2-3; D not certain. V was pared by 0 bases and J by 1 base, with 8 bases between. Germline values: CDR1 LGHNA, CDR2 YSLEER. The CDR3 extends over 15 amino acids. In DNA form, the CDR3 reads TGCGCCAGCAGCCAAGATAGTAGGGGCACAGATACGCAGTATTTT. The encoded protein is CASSQDSRGTDTQYF.